This entry describes one T cell receptor (beta chain). Methods used by the authors: Reference gene primers were amplified, and this amplification served to estimate nucleated cell counts. Libraries were prepared by immunoSEQ multiplex PCR; TCRdb keeps only in-frame clonotypes and omits some of them. V, J and clone size reflect that table, while D and trimming were determined from the DNA. The sample yields 100,000 to 150,000 clones, more than 75% seen once. This sample was taken from a study of blood T cell repertoires in COVID-19. The V end lost 0 bases, the J end lost 6 bases, and 19 bases lay between the germline ends. The length of the CDR3 is 18 residues. CDR1 and CDR2 (germline): SGDLS, YYNGEE.

The source of this sequence is a woman in her seventies with COVID-19, enrolled during active disease. Sequenced sample: peripheral blood. The chain uses TRBV9 and TRBJ1-6; weak D call: TRBD1 (5 bases). As DNA, the CDR3 is TGTGCCAGCAGCGTAGAGTCCCACCGTCCAGGGCCTAATTCACCCCTCCACTTT. It codes for CASSVESHRPGPNSPLHF. Together with reference TRBV9 and TRBJ1-6, the CDR3 gives the full variable domain: DSGVTQTPKHLITATGQRVTLRCSPRSGDLSVYWYQQSLDQGLQFLIQYYNGEERAKGNILERFSAQQFPDLHSELNLSSLELGDSALYFCASSVESHRPGPNSPLHFGNGTRLTVT.